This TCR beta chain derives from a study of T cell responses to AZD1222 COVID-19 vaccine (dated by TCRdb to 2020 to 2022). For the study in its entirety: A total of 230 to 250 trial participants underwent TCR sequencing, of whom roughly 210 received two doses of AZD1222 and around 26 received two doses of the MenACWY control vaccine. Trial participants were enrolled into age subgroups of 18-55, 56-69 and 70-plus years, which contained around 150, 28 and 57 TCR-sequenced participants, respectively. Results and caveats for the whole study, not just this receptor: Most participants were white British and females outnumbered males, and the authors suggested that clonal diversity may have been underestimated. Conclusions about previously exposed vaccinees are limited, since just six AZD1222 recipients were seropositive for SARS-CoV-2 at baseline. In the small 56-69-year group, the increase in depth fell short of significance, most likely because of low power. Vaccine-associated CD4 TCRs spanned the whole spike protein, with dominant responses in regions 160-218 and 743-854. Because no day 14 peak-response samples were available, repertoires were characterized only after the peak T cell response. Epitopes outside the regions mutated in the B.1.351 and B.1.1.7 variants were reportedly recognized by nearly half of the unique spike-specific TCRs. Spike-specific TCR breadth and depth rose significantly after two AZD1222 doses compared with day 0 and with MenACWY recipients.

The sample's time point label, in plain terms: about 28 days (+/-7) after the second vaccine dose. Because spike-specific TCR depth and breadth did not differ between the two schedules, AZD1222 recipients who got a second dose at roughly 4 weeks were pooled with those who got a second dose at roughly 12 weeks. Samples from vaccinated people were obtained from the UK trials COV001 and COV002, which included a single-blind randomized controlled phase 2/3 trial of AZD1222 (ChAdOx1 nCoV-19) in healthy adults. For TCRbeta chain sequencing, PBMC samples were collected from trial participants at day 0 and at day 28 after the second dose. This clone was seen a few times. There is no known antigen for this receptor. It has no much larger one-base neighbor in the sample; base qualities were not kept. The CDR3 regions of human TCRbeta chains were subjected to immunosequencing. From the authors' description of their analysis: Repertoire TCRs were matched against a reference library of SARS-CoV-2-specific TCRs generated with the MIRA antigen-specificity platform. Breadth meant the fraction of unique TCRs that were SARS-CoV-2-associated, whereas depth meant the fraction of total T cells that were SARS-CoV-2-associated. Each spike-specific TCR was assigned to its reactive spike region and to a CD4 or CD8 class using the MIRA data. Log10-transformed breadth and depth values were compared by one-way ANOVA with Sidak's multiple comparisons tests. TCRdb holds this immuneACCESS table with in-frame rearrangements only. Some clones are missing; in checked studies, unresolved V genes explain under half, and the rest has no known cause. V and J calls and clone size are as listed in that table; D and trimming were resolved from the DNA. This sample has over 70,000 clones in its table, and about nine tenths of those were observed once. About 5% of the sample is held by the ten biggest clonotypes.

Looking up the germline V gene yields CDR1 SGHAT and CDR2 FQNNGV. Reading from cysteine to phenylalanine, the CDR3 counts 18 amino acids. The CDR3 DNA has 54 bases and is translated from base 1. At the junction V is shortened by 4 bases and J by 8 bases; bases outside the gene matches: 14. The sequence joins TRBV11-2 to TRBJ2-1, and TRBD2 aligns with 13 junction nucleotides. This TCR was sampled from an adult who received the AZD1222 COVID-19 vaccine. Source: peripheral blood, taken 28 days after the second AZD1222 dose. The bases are TGTGCCAGCAGCTCCCGTAAAACTAGCGGGGGGGGCTTCCATGAGCAGTTCTTC. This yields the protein CASSSRKTSGGGFHEQFF.